The 27 T cell receptor beta chains below were found in one sample sequenced in a study of response to subunit inactivated influenza vaccine. A single record per CDR3 protein comes from TCRdb applying MiXCR to the RT-PCR reads. The sample yields approximately 500,000 distinct CDR3 sequences, approximately 24% seen once. These same data were also listed under a study on T cells expressing NK-cell markers. Per that study: UMI-tagged 5'RACE template switching yielded the TCR beta cDNA.

The sample in question was CD4+ T cells sorted from PBMCs, obtained roughly 12 days after vaccination. Source of these receptors: a man aged 45 to 65 who received an inactivated influenza vaccine.

This clonotype was detected once. This chain joins TRBV20-1 and TRBJ2-5; D might be TRBD2 (6 bases). Trimming cost V 0 bases and J 4 bases, with 15 bases left between them. The CDR3 sequence is 15 residues long. Germline CDR1 and CDR2: DFQATT and SNEGSKA (reference sequence). CDR3 sequence (DNA): TGCAGTGCTAGAGACGAAGGGAGGACGGGAGAGACCCAGTACTTC. Its protein product is CSARDEGRTGETQYF.

This rearrangement joins TRBV10-3 to TRBJ2-3, with TRBD2 matching 12 bases. Per the germline V gene, CDR1 is ENHRY and CDR2 is SYGVKD. The CDR3 runs to 16 residues. V shed 4 bases, J shed 4 bases, and the junction held 6 bases outside the gene matches. CDR3: CAISVSSGRASDTQYF. In DNA form, the CDR3 reads TGTGCCATCAGTGTCTCTAGCGGGAGGGCCTCAGATACGCAGTATTTT.

The chain couples TRBV25-1 to TRBJ1-6, with D unclear. Trimming stripped 4 bases from V and 5 bases from J, with 6 bases between. The CDR3 sequence is 13 residues long. In germline, CDR1 is MGHDK, CDR2 SYGVNS. As DNA, the CDR3 is TGTGCCAGCAGTGTCAAGGATAATTCACCCCTCCACTTT. It specifies CASSVKDNSPLHF. Drawing the rest from reference TRBV25-1 and TRBJ1-6, the complete variable domain is EADIYQTPRYLVIGTGKKITLECSQTMGHDKMYWYQQDPGMELHLIHYSYGVNSTEKGDLSSESTVSRIRTEHFPLTLESARPSHTSQYLCASSVKDNSPLHFGNGTRLTVT.

V usage is TRBV9 and J usage is TRBJ2-7; 8 bases agree with TRBD2. Germline-derived CDR1 and CDR2 are SGDLS and YYNGEE. Trimming removed 4 bases from V and 4 bases from J; junction bases left unmatched: 10. This CDR3 has 15 amino acids. The CDR3: CASSISGSLSYEQYF. CDR3 bases: TGTGCCAGCAGCATAAGCGGGAGTCTTTCATACGAGCAGTACTTC.

The chain joins TRBV5-6 to TRBJ1-3; D uncertain. CDR1 is SGHDT and CDR2 is YYEEEE in the germline V gene. V was trimmed by 1 base and J by 0 bases, leaving 5 bases between them. The CDR3 is 14 amino acids. This CDR3 reads CASSLLNSGNTIYF. The CDR3 DNA reads TGTGCCAGCAGCTTGCTTAACTCTGGAAACACCATATATTTT. The full variable domain, completed using reference TRBV5-6 and TRBJ1-3, is DAGVTQSPTHLIKTRGQQVTLRCSPKSGHDTVSWYQQALGQGPQFIFQYYEEEERQRGNFPDRFSGHQFPNYSSELNVNALLLGDSALYLCASSLLNSGNTIYFGEGSWLTVV.

This clonotype was seen repeatedly, ten times or more. This chain joins TRBV12-3 or TRBV12-4 and TRBJ2-3; 13 bases agree with TRBD2. The CDR3 length is 17 residues. V was clipped by 6 bases and J by 3 bases; unmatched bases: 9. The CDR3 coding sequence is TGTGCCAGCAGCCGGACTAGACTAGCGGGAGGAACAGATACGCAGTATTTT. Its protein product is CASSRTRLAGGTDTQYF.

This clonotype was found a few times. The J gene is TRBJ2-1, the V gene TRBV29-1; 11 bases agree with TRBD2. The germline CDR1 and CDR2 sequences are SQVTM and ANQGSEA. This CDR3 comprises 13 residues. V lost 6 bases to trimming and J lost 4 bases; unmatched junction nucleotides: 2. CDR3 residues: CSVTSGTYNEQFF. CDR3 nucleotide sequence: TGCAGCGTGACTAGCGGGACATACAATGAGCAGTTCTTC.

The chain couples TRBV19 to TRBJ1-5; tentatively, D is TRBD1 (5 bases). CDR1 is LNHDA and CDR2 is SQIVND in the germline V gene (reference sequence). V shed 1 base and J shed 6 bases, with 13 bases lying between them. The CDR3 has 15 amino acids. The CDR3 is CASSIGGARSQPQHF. The CDR3 DNA reads as TGTGCCAGTAGTATAGGAGGGGCCCGCAGTCAGCCCCAGCATTTT.

Here the CDR3 DNA reads TGTGCCAGCAGTTTTTGGGACAGTAGCACAGATACGCAGTATTTT. It is translated as CASSFWDSSTDTQYF. The rearrangement links TRBV6-5 to TRBJ2-3; 7 bases fit TRBD1. The germline CDR1 and CDR2 sequences are MNHEY and SVGAGI. The V and J ends lost 4 bases and 0 bases, in that order; junction bases with no gene match: 4. The CDR3 has 15 residues.

CDR3 bases: TGTGCCAGCAGAGGGACATCCTCTAGCAATCAGCCCCAGCATTTT. Translating it yields CASRGTSSSNQPQHF. V is TRBV28 and J is TRBJ1-5; maybe TRBD1 (6 bases). Per the germline V gene, CDR1 is MDHEN and CDR2 is SYDVKM. CDR3 length: 15 residues. V gave up 6 bases and J gave up 0 bases, with 12 bases separating them.

V gene TRBV12-3 or TRBV12-4 combines with J gene TRBJ1-1; the match to TRBD1 covers 10 bases. This CDR3 is 15 amino acids long. V was clipped by 6 bases and J by 5 bases; unmatched bases: 9. CDR3 in amino acids: CASSQRTGGRTEAFF. CDR3 sequence (DNA): TGTGCCAGCAGCCAAAGGACAGGGGGGCGAACTGAAGCTTTCTTT.

This clonotype was observed a handful of times. This chain joins TRBV18 and TRBJ2-4; the match to TRBD1 covers 9 bases. The V segment lost 3 bases and the J segment 5 bases; nucleotides outside the gene matches: 8. The CDR3 contains 16 residues. CDR1 KGHSH and CDR2 LQKENI come from the germline V gene. The CDR3 nucleotides read TGTGCCAGCTCACCCCTGACAGGGGGTATAGAAAACATTCAGTACTTC. Translated: CASSPLTGGIENIQYF.

The genes are TRBV7-2 and TRBJ2-3; D is ambiguous. Germline CDR1 reads SGHTA; CDR2 reads FQGNSA. V lost 6 bases and J lost 2, with 15 bases in between. The CDR3 is 15 amino acids. CDR3 sequence (DNA): TGTGCCAGCAGTCGAGATCTGAGGTACACAGATACGCAGTATTTT. It translates to CASSRDLRYTDTQYF.

The chain combines TRBV7-2 with TRBJ1-5; D gene uncertain. The V and J ends lost 4 bases and 3 bases respectively, with 7 bases between them. The CDR3 is made up of 13 amino acids. Germline V gives CDR1 SGHTA, CDR2 FQGNSA. The DNA for the CDR3 is TGTGCCAGCAGCTACCAGGCCAATCAGCCCCAGCATTTT. It specifies CASSYQANQPQHF.

The CDR3 sequence is CASSGQGWYGYTF. The DNA for the CDR3 is TGTGCCAGCAGTGGACAGGGTTGGTATGGCTACACCTTC. The chain is built from TRBV2 and TRBJ1-2, with TRBD1 matching over 7 bases. The CDR3 spans 13 residues. Germline assignment: CDR1 SNHLY and CDR2 FYNNEI. After removal of 4 bases from V and 5 bases from J, the junction contained 4 bases not matched to a gene.

This chain connects TRBV5-1 to TRBJ2-1, with TRBD2 matching over 8 bases. Trimming cost V 3 bases and J 6 bases; bases outside gene matches: 8. The CDR3 has 15 residues. Germline V gene data show CDR1 as SGHRS and CDR2 as YFSETQ. The CDR3 DNA follows: TGCGCCAGCAGCTATACCGGGACTAGACTCAATGAGCAGTTCTTC. This translates into CASSYTGTRLNEQFF.

V usage is TRBV5-5 and J usage is TRBJ2-1; a possible D gene is TRBD2 (6 bases). The CDR3 is 16 amino acids. Per the germline V gene, CDR1 is SGHKS and CDR2 is YYEKEE (reference sequence). The germline V and J ends were trimmed by 4 bases and 7 bases, with 21 bases remaining between them. CDR3 coding DNA: TGTGCCAGCAGCCCCGGGGGAGACAGATCAAAGAATGAGCAGTTCTTC. Its protein product is CASSPGGDRSKNEQFF. The entire variable domain, with the rest obtained from reference TRBV5-5 and TRBJ2-1, is as follows: DAGVTQSPTHLIKTRGQQVTLRCSPISGHKSVSWYQQVLGQGPQFIFQYYEKEERGRGNFPDRFSARQFPNYSSELNVNALLLGDSALYLCASSPGGDRSKNEQFFGPGTRLTVL.

This clonotype was observed a handful of times. The chain is built from TRBV20-1 and TRBJ2-1; 8 bases agree with TRBD1. The CDR3 has 14 residues. The germline CDR1 and CDR2 sequences are DFQATT and SNEGSKA (reference sequence). V trimming: 2 bases; J trimming: 4 bases; junction bases outside the gene matches: 4. CDR3 protein: CSARKRQGYNEQFF. In DNA, the CDR3 is TGCAGTGCTAGAAAGAGACAGGGGTACAATGAGCAGTTCTTC.

The gene calls are TRBV7-9 and TRBJ2-3; possible D gene TRBD2, 5 bases. The length of the CDR3 is 15 residues. The germline CDR1 and CDR2 sequences are SEHNR and FQNEAQ (reference sequence). V lost 3 bases, J lost 0 bases, and 10 bases lay in between. This chain's CDR3 is CASSFMDSSTDTQYF. CDR3 sequence (DNA): TGTGCCAGCAGCTTTATGGACTCTAGCACAGATACGCAGTATTTT.

The V call is TRBV2, the J call TRBJ1-1; TRBD1 matches 8 bases. V gave up 7 bases and J gave up 4 bases; unmatched junction bases: 11. Germline assignment: CDR1 SNHLY and CDR2 FYNNEI. This CDR3 region has 15 residues. The CDR3 nucleotides read TGTGCCAGCAAGGCAGAAGGACAGGGTAGCACTGAAGCTTTCTTT. Protein: CASKAEGQGSTEAFF.

This clonotype was detected a few times. The CDR3 here is CASSLDRGGYEQYF. The CDR3 bases are TGTGCCAGCAGCTTGGACAGAGGGGGGTACGAGCAGTACTTC. V usage is TRBV11-2 and J usage is TRBJ2-7; tentatively, D is TRBD1 or TRBD2 (6 bases each). CDR3 length equals 14 residues. Germline CDR1 is SGHAT and CDR2 is FQNNGV. V dropped 3 bases and J dropped 4 bases, with 13 bases sitting between them.

The table lists this clonotype with many counts. The V and J genes are TRBV12-3 or TRBV12-4 and TRBJ2-2; TRBD1 agrees at 9 bases. This CDR3 spans 15 amino acids. J was trimmed by 3 bases and V by 4 bases; bases with no gene match: 3. The CDR3 protein is CASSSWDRDTGELFF. The CDR3 DNA reads TGTGCCAGCAGTTCATGGGACAGGGACACCGGGGAGCTGTTTTTT.

The CDR3 spells CASNKLSGNTDTQYF. CDR3 DNA: TGTGCCAGCAATAAGCTAAGCGGGAACACAGATACGCAGTATTTT. This chain links TRBV2 with TRBJ2-3; TRBD2 aligns across 7 bases. Germline V gene data show CDR1 as SNHLY and CDR2 as FYNNEI. Losses at the gene ends were 7 bases for V and 2 bases for J; bases not matched to a gene: 9. The CDR3 runs 15 residues.

J is TRBJ2-7 and V is TRBV11-2; no definite D call. Germline V gene lookup returns CDR1 SGHAT and CDR2 FQNNGV. The CDR3 runs to 13 residues. The V gene lost 0 bases and the J gene lost 5 bases, with 8 bases spanning the gap. The chain's CDR3 is CASSLDRPNEQYF. The CDR3 coding sequence is TGTGCCAGCAGCTTAGATCGGCCGAACGAGCAGTACTTC.

The chain couples TRBV4-3 to TRBJ1-5, with D uncertain. Trimming shortened V by 4 bases and J by 4 bases, and 8 bases separated the two germline ends. This CDR3 contains 13 residues. Germline V lookup: CDR1 LGHNA, CDR2 YSLEER. The CDR3 DNA is TGCGCCAGCAGCCCCTCCATGAATCAGCCCCAGCATTTT. Its translation is CASSPSMNQPQHF.

This clonotype turned up a few times. V usage is TRBV4-1 and J usage is TRBJ2-7; TRBD1 matches 10 bases. The CDR3 is made up of 16 amino acids. J gave up 3 bases and V 2 bases, and 7 bases lay outside the gene matches. Germline V lookup: CDR1 MGHRA, CDR2 YSYEKL. The CDR3 spells CASSQFPRDRGYEQYF. The DNA of the CDR3 is TGCGCCAGCAGCCAATTCCCAAGGGACAGGGGCTACGAGCAGTACTTC.

This clonotype was observed a few times. CDR3 sequence: CASSQTTGVAFF. The CDR3 DNA is TGTGCCAGCAGCCAAACAACAGGGGTGGCTTTCTTT. The chain joins TRBV3-1 to TRBJ1-1, with 7 nucleotides matching TRBD1. After removal of 2 bases from V and 11 bases from J, the junction contained 5 bases not matched to a gene. This CDR3 has 12 residues. Germline CDR1 is LGHDT and CDR2 is YNNKEL (reference sequence). Combining the CDR3 with reference TRBV3-1 and TRBJ1-1 gives the whole variable domain DTAVSQTPKYLVTQMGNDKSIKCEQNLGHDTMYWYKQDSKKFLKIMFSYNNKELIINETVPNRFSPKSPDKAHLNLHINSLELGDSAVYFCASSQTTGVAFFGQGTRLTVV.